This paragraph reports one T cell receptor beta chain. Assay used: immunoSEQ multiplex PCR; TCRdb lists only in-frame clones, some missing. The sample lists under 65,000 clones; under 95% were seen once. In germline, CDR1 is SGHNT, CDR2 YYREEE (reference sequence). CDR3 length equals 15 residues. The junction had 6 bases not matched to a gene; V was cut back by 4 bases and J by 7 bases. The data were obtained in a study of control samples from healthy donors and cancer patients. The TCR originated in a man aged 25-45 years with colorectal cancer. The sequenced sample was PBMCs. V usage is TRBV5-4 and J usage is TRBJ1-6, with TRBD1 matching over 9 bases. CDR3 in amino acids: CASSPWDRVNSPLHF. In nucleotides, the CDR3 is TGTGCCAGCAGCCCCTGGGACAGGGTCAATTCACCCCTCCACTTT. The full variable domain, its missing parts supplied by reference TRBV5-4 and TRBJ1-6, is ETGVTQSPTHLIKTRGQQVTLRCSSQSGHNTVSWYQQALGQGPQFIFQYYREEENGRGNFPPRFSGLQFPNYSSELNVNALELDDSALYLCASSPWDRVNSPLHFGNGTRLTVT.